This T cell receptor beta chain was identified during a study of CD8+CD57+ T cells in acquired aplastic anemia. The overall study: An average of roughly 3 ug of DNA was obtained from sorted CD4+ and CD8+ cells.

TCR beta VDJ and CDR3 profiles were obtained from a genomic DNA template. One entry per CDR3 protein results from TCRdb running MiXCR on the reads. Of roughly 180,000 distinct CDR3 sequences in the sample, 45% to 60% were seen once. Patients picked for sequencing had shown CD8+CD57+ cell expansion detected by flow cytometry. Severe acquired aplastic anemia was present in all patients. As concerns this clonotype: Its cognate antigen is unknown.

CDR1 is MRHNA and CDR2 is SNTAGT in the germline V gene. This CDR3 spans 17 amino acids. V was cut by 2 bases and J by 7 bases, with 21 bases left in between. Notes on the study in general: Both patients and controls carried the same twenty-nine CD8+ CDR3 sequences. Patients and healthy controls showed no significant CD8+ Simpson's diversity difference.

The rearrangement links TRBV6-4 to TRBJ1-5; D unclear. The receptor's source is a human donor with aplastic anemia. Sequencing input: sorted CD4+, CD8+, or CD8+CD57+ T cells (not recorded which) from PBMCs. The CDR3 reads CASSDNLCRELQQPQHF. The CDR3 DNA sequence: TGTGCCAGCAGTGACAATCTGTGTAGGGAGTTACAGCAGCCCCAGCATTTT.